This T cell receptor beta chain was identified during a study of T cell repertoires in cytomegalovirus infection. About the research overall: Selected CMV epitopes included recently identified HLA-C-restricted ones as well as well-studied HLA-B-restricted ones. An indication of both CMV infection and matching HLA type came from public TCR beta signatures. General study findings and limits: Dominating the ex vivo response were HLA-C-restricted CMV-specific TCR beta clonotypes.

TCRdb redid the calling of the reads with MiXCR, one entry per CDR3 protein. The sample lists 300,000 to 400,000 distinct CDR3 sequences, 20% to 30% occurring once. J was trimmed by 1 base and V by 3 bases; bases with no gene match: 4. CDR3 length: 15 residues. Germline V CDR1 and CDR2: SQVTM, ANQGSEA. This clonotype appeared many times. Its antigen is not identified. The chain links TRBV29-1 to TRBJ2-2; 8 bases map to TRBD2. Sample: cultured PBMCs, taken from culture after CMV antigen stimulation. This sequence was found in a human donor in good health (CMV status not recorded). Some clones in this sample may be carry-over from other donors' samples. The CDR3 loop is CSVDRLAGNTGELFF. As DNA, the CDR3 is TGCAGCGTTGATCGGCTAGCGGGGAACACCGGGGAGCTGTTTTTT.